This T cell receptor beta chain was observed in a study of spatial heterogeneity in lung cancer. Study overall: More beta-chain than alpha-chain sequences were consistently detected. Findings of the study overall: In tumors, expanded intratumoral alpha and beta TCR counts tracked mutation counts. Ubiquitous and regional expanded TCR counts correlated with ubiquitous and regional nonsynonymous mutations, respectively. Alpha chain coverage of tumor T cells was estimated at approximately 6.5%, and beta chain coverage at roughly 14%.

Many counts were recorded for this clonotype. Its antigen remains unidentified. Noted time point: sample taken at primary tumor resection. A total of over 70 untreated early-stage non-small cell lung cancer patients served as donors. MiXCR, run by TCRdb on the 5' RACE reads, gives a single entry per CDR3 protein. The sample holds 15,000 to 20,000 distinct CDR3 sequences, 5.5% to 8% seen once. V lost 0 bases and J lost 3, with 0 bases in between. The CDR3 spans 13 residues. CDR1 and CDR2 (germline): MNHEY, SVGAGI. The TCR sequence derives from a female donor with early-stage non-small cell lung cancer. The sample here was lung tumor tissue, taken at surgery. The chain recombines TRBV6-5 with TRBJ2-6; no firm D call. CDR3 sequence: CASSYSGANVLTF. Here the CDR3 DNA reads TGTGCCAGCAGTTACTCTGGGGCCAACGTCCTGACTTTC.